This T cell receptor (beta chain) was identified in a study of blood T cell repertoires in COVID-19. Turning to the study itself: Sites in the United States, Italy and Spain provided acute and convalescent COVID-19 samples. PBMCs, B-cell-depleted T cells, or T cells were the source of the cDNA or gDNA that made up the material.

Original methodology: Reference gene primers were amplified, and this amplification served to estimate nucleated cell counts. Sequenced by immunoSEQ multiplex PCR; TCRdb stores in-frame clones only, minus some. V and J calls and clone size come straight from that table; D and trimming were deduced from the DNA. The repertoire holds 7,000 to 9,500 clones, around four fifths seen once, with roughly 10% in the top ten. The CDR3 loop spans 18 amino acids. In germline, CDR1 is SGHRS, CDR2 YFSETQ. After removal of 7 bases from V and 3 bases from J, the junction contained 21 bases not matched to a gene. The sample comprised peripheral blood. The sequence came from a human donor in a cohort sampled during active COVID-19. The rearrangement joins TRBV5-1 to TRBJ1-1; 7 bases map to TRBD1. This chain's CDR3 is CASHSMTELTGEDTEAFF. The DNA of the CDR3 is TGCGCCAGCCATTCAATGACAGAACTAACAGGGGAGGACACTGAAGCTTTCTTT.